What follows are 6 T cell receptor beta chains derived from one specimen sequenced in a study of Ad26.COV2.S vaccination and SARS-CoV-2 variants. The treatment: some 20 received Ad26.COV2.S at low or high dose, single or two shots; about 5 received placebo; per-sample allocation not given. Sampling was performed 63 days after the first vaccine or placebo injection. Only in-frame clones appear in the TCRdb table, and some are missing; sequencing was by immunoSEQ multiplex PCR. This table holds about half a million clones, roughly nine tenths found once. The source material was peripheral blood, sampled in a trial of Ad26.COV2.S vaccine versus placebo. The receptors were sampled from a person between 18 and 59 years old who received the Ad26.COV2.S COVID-19 vaccine or a placebo.

This clone showed up just once. Other DNA sequences of this sample code for an identical CDR3. This chain uses TRBV6-5 with TRBJ1-1; possible D gene TRBD1, 6 bases. V dropped 0 bases and J dropped 5 bases, with 7 bases sitting between them. Looked up from germline, CDR1 is MNHEY and CDR2 is SVGAGI. The CDR3 spans 13 residues. CDR3 in amino acids: CASSYSRGTEAFF. The CDR3 coding sequence is TGTGCCAGCAGTTACTCGAGGGGGACTGAAGCTTTCTTT.

The V gene is TRBV19, the J gene TRBJ2-6; D might be TRBD2 (5 bases). V was cut by 1 base and J by 4 bases, with 14 bases left in between. Looked up from germline, CDR1 is LNHDA and CDR2 is SQIVND (reference sequence). This CDR3 has 17 residues. The CDR3 loop reads CASSIGGRRSGANVLTF. In DNA form, the CDR3 reads TGTGCCAGTAGTATAGGTGGGAGAAGATCCGGGGCCAACGTCCTGACTTTC.

The J gene is TRBJ1-2, the V gene TRBV25-1, with a weak D call TRBD1 (5 bases). Germline CDR1 and CDR2: MGHDK and SYGVNS. Trimming took off 10 bases at V and 2 bases at J, with 11 bases between the two ends. The CDR3 runs 12 residues. The CDR3: CATQRGNYGYTF. The CDR3 region has the DNA TGTGCCACCCAACGGGGGAACTATGGCTACACCTTC.

The chain uses TRBV5-1 and TRBJ1-2, with 8 bases identical to TRBD1. The trim removed 2 bases at V and 8 bases at J, leaving 8 bases unmatched. The CDR3 extends over 14 amino acids. Germline CDR1 SGHRS, CDR2 YFSETQ. The CDR3 DNA is TGCGCCAGCAGCTTAAATCAGGGGGCTAACGGCTACACCTTC. It encodes CASSLNQGANGYTF.

The chain is built from TRBV29-1 and TRBJ1-2; D remains unclear. This CDR3 region has 16 residues. Germline V gives CDR1 SQVTM, CDR2 ANQGSEA. V was cut by 4 bases and J by 2 bases, with 20 bases left in between. The CDR3 here is CSVGGLTVSVNYGYTF. The CDR3 DNA reads as TGCAGCGTTGGAGGTCTAACAGTCAGCGTAAACTATGGCTACACCTTC.

The chain links TRBV2 to TRBJ2-7; unclear D gene. Germline V CDR1 and CDR2: SNHLY, FYNNEI. V was clipped by 6 bases and J by 0 bases, with 12 bases between them. The CDR3 has 14 residues. The CDR3 region has the DNA TGTGCCAGCAGGGTTTTGGTATCCTCCTACGAGCAGTACTTC. Protein: CASRVLVSSYEQYF.